This T cell receptor beta chain was identified in a study of cytomegalovirus exposure and HLA in healthy donors. The CDR3 length is 13 residues. The germline CDR1 and CDR2 sequences are KGHSH and LQKENI. Trimming removed 3 bases from V and 9 bases from J, with 12 bases in between. PCR involved 60 Vbeta and 13 Jbeta primers. Clones were sequenced by immunoSEQ multiplex PCR, and TCRdb holds only the in-frame ones, with some missing. The sample lists about 100,000 clones; 74% were seen once. The J gene is TRBJ2-1, the V gene TRBV18; D is possibly TRBD2 (5 bases). Material: PBMCs. The TCR sequence derives from a man between 50 and 59 years old in good health and CMV-seropositive. The CDR3 reads CASSPSLEVEQFF. The DNA of the CDR3 is TGTGCCAGCTCACCCTCCTTGGAGGTTGAGCAGTTCTTC.